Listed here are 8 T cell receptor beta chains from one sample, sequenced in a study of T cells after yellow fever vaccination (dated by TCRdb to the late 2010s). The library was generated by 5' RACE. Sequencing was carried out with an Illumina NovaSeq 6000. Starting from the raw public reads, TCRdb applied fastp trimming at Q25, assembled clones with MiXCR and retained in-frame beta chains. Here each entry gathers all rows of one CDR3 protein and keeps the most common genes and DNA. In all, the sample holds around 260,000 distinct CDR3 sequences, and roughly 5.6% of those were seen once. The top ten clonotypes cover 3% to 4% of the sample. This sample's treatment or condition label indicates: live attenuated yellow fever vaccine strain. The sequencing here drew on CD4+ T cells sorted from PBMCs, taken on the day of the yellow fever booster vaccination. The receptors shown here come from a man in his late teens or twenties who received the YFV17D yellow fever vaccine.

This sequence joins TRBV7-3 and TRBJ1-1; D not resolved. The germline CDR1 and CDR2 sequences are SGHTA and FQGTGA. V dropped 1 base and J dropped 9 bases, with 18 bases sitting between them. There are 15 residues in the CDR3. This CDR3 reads CASSLSGVRNEKAFF. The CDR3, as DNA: TGTGCCAGCAGCTTAAGTGGAGTTAGGAACGAGAAAGCTTTCTTT.

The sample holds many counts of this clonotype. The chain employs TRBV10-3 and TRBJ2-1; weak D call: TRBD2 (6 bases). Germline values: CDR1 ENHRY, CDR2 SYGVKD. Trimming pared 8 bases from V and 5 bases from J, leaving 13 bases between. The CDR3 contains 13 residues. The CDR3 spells CAIAGDSDNEQFF. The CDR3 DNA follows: TGTGCCATCGCTGGGGACTCTGACAATGAGCAGTTCTTC.

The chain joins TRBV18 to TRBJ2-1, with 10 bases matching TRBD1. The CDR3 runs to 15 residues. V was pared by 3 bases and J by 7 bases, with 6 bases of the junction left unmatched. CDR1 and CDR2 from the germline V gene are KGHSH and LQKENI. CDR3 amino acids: CASSPDRGGANEQFF. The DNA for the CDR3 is TGTGCCAGCTCACCGGACAGGGGGGGGGCAAATGAGCAGTTCTTC.

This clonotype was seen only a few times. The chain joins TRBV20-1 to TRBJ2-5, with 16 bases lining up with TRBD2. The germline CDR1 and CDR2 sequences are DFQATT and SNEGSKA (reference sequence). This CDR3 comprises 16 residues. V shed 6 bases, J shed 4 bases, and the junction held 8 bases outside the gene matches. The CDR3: CSATGTSGGAAETQYF. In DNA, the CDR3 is TGCAGTGCGACCGGGACTAGCGGGGGGGCAGCAGAGACCCAGTACTTC.

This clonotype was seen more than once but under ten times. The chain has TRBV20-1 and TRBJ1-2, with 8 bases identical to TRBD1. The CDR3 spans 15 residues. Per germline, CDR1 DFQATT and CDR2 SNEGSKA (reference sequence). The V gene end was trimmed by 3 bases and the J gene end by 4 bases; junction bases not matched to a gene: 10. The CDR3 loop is CSASPAGGEGYGYTF. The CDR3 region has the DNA TGCAGTGCTAGTCCTGCAGGGGGCGAAGGCTATGGCTACACCTTC.

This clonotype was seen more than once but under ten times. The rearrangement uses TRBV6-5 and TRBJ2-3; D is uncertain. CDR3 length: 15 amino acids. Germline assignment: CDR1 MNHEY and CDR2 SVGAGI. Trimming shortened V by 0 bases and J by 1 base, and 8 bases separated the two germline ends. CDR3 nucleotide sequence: TGTGCCAGCAGTTACTCGAGCACTGGCACAGATACGCAGTATTTT. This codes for CASSYSSTGTDTQYF.

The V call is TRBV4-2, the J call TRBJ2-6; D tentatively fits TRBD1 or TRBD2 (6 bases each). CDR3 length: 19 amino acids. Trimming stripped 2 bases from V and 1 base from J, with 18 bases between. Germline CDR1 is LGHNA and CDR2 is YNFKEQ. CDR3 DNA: TGTGCCAGCAGCCAACTAACGGGGGCGTTAGGGTCTGGGGCCAACGTCCTGACTTTC. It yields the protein CASSQLTGALGSGANVLTF.

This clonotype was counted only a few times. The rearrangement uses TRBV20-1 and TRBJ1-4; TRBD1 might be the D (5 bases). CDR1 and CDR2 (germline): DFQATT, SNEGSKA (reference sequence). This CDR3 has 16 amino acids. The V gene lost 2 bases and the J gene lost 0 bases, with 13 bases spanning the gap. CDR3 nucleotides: TGCAGTGCTAGATCTGGGGAGACAGCAACTAATGAAAAACTGTTTTTT. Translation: CSARSGETATNEKLFF.